These 18 T cell receptor beta chains share one sample of origin, sequenced in a study of T-cell reconstitution after alpha-beta-depleted transplantation in children. The library targeted TCRbeta and was prepared with unique molecular identifiers. Each CDR3 protein is one row after TCRdb ran MiXCR on the PCR reads. The sample has almost 400,000 distinct CDR3 sequences, about a fifth seen once. The source was PBMCs from the stem cell graft donor, collected from the stem cell graft. Receptor source: a human donor who donated a stem cell graft to a child with acute myeloid leukemia.

V and J are TRBV7-2 and TRBJ2-7; 10 nucleotides agree with TRBD1. Trimming removed 6 bases from V and 2 bases from J; junction bases left unmatched: 10. Germline assignment: CDR1 SGHTA and CDR2 FQGNSA. The CDR3 is 16 amino acids. The CDR3 sequence is CASSFRPGQGTYEQYF. DNA for the CDR3: TGTGCCAGCAGTTTCCGCCCGGGACAGGGGACCTACGAGCAGTACTTC. The whole variable domain, filled in from reference TRBV7-2 and TRBJ2-7, reads GAGVSQSPSNKVTEKGKDVELRCDPISGHTALYWYRQSLGQGLEFLIYFQGNSAPDKSGLPSDRFSAERTGGSVSTLTIQRTQQEDSAVYLCASSFRPGQGTYEQYFGPGTRLTVT.

V gene TRBV7-3 combines with J gene TRBJ2-2; TRBD2 matches at 12 bases. Trimming at V came to 6 bases and at J to 6 bases, leaving 11 bases not matched to a gene. This CDR3 is 17 amino acids long. CDR1 is SGHTA and CDR2 is FQGTGA in the germline V gene. This CDR3 reads CASSYLAGGLGPGELFF. The CDR3 DNA reads TGTGCCAGCAGTTATCTAGCGGGAGGGCTAGGTCCCGGGGAGCTGTTTTTT.

The rearrangement uses TRBV20-1 and TRBJ2-3; 8 bases map to TRBD2. The CDR3 covers 18 residues. V shed 4 bases, J shed 0 bases, and the junction held 15 bases outside the gene matches. CDR1 and CDR2 (germline): DFQATT, SNEGSKA (reference sequence). The CDR3 bases are TGCAGTGCTACCGGCTGGCGGGAGGTCAACCCTAGCACAGATACGCAGTATTTT. Translating it yields CSATGWREVNPSTDTQYF.

The J gene is TRBJ2-5, the V gene TRBV2; D is ambiguous. The CDR3 totals 11 residues. Trimming stripped 9 bases from V and 4 bases from J, with 9 bases between. CDR1 and CDR2 (germline): SNHLY, FYNNEI. CDR3 nucleotides: TGTGCCAGGGTAAAGGTAGAGACCCAGTACTTC. Translation: CARVKVETQYF.

This chain uses TRBV7-2 with TRBJ2-3; tentatively, D is TRBD2 (6 bases). Trimming pared 2 bases from V and 2 bases from J, leaving 11 bases between. Looked up from germline, CDR1 is SGHTA and CDR2 is FQGNSA. The CDR3 spans 15 residues. The CDR3 sequence: CASSLTSRDTDTQYF. The CDR3 DNA reads TGTGCCAGCAGCTTAACTAGCCGGGACACAGATACGCAGTATTTT.

The chain uses TRBV6-5 and TRBJ2-2; 9 nucleotides match TRBD1. CDR1 is MNHEY and CDR2 is SVGAGI in the germline V gene. The CDR3 is made up of 15 amino acids. The J segment lost 4 bases and the V segment lost 2 bases, leaving 2 bases of the junction unmatched. CDR3 sequence reads: CASSYRQGVTGELFF. The DNA for the CDR3 is TGTGCCAGCAGTTACCGACAGGGGGTCACCGGGGAGCTGTTTTTT.

This chain connects TRBV28 to TRBJ1-1; 7 bases align to TRBD1. The trim removed 6 bases at V and 1 base at J, leaving 8 bases unmatched. CDR3 length: 15 residues. Per the germline V gene, CDR1 is MDHEN and CDR2 is SYDVKM. CDR3 in DNA: TGTGCCAGCAGGCCCGTCGGGACAGCGAACACTGAAGCTTTCTTT. Its translation is CASRPVGTANTEAFF.

This clonotype appeared many times. This chain connects TRBV12-3 or TRBV12-4 to TRBJ2-1; D unclear. Trimming took 5 bases from V and 0 from J, leaving 14 bases between them. CDR3 size: 16 residues. The CDR3 sequence: CASSPRTAISYNEQFF. CDR3 coding DNA: TGTGCCAGCAGTCCGAGGACCGCCATCTCCTACAATGAGCAGTTCTTC.

This chain connects TRBV11-2 to TRBJ2-3; D ambiguous. V was shortened by 7 bases and J by 0 bases, with 23 bases between the two germline ends. Germline values: CDR1 SGHAT, CDR2 FQNNGV. The CDR3 is made up of 18 amino acids. Here the CDR3 reads CASTLINMAAKSTDTQYF. The CDR3 nucleotides are TGTGCCAGCACCCTAATCAACATGGCGGCTAAAAGCACAGATACGCAGTATTTT.

This clonotype was seen many times. The chain links TRBV28 to TRBJ2-2; no definite D call. Germline lookup yields CDR1 MDHEN and CDR2 SYDVKM. Between the trimmed V and J ends, which lost 6 bases and 7 bases, there was a span of 15 bases. CDR3 length: 14 amino acids. The CDR3, as DNA: TGTGCCAGCAGCCTCTTCAGAGCCTACGGGGAGCTGTTTTTT. Translation gives CASSLFRAYGELFF.

J is TRBJ2-1 and V is TRBV28, with 10 bases fitting TRBD2. The CDR3 loop spans 17 amino acids. Germline V CDR1 and CDR2: MDHEN, SYDVKM. V lost 6 bases to trimming and J lost 1 base; unmatched junction nucleotides: 9. CDR3 DNA sequence: TGTGCCAGCAGCCCCCCTAGCGGGAGCCCATCCTACAATGAGCAGTTCTTC. It translates to CASSPPSGSPSYNEQFF.

This clonotype was counted between two and nine times. This chain links TRBV29-1 with TRBJ2-3, with D unclear. Germline CDR1 and CDR2: SQVTM and ANQGSEA. The CDR3 contains 13 residues. The ends were cut back, 3 bases at V and 0 bases at J, with 7 bases in the middle. CDR3 sequence (DNA): TGCAGCGTTGATGCTTCTAGCACAGATACGCAGTATTTT. This sequence encodes CSVDASSTDTQYF.

This clonotype came up a few times. V is TRBV7-9 and J is TRBJ2-7, with D unresolved. The V and J ends lost 1 base and 2 bases respectively, with 9 bases between them. The CDR3 is made up of 14 amino acids. The germline V gene encodes CDR1 SEHNR and CDR2 FQNEAQ (reference sequence). CDR3: CASSLDSTAYEQYF. DNA of the CDR3: TGTGCCAGCAGCTTAGACAGCACAGCCTACGAGCAGTACTTC. Using reference TRBV7-9 and TRBJ2-7 for the parts outside the CDR3, the full variable domain is DTGVSQNPRHKITKRGQNVTFRCDPISEHNRLYWYRQTLGQGPEFLTYFQNEAQLEKSRLLSDRFSAERPKGSFSTLEIQRTEQGDSAMYLCASSLDSTAYEQYFGPGTRLTVT.

This clonotype was counted at least ten times. The chain carries TRBV20-1 and TRBJ2-7; 9 nucleotides agree with TRBD1. V lost 4 bases and J lost 3; bases outside the gene matches: 7. The germline V gene has CDR1 DFQATT and CDR2 SNEGSKA (reference sequence). This CDR3 has 14 residues. The CDR3 sequence is CSATGTGNFYEQYF. The CDR3 coding sequence is TGCAGTGCTACCGGGACAGGGAACTTCTACGAGCAGTACTTC.

This clonotype was counted at least ten times. The chain couples TRBV6-6 to TRBJ2-3; 10 positions agree with TRBD2. Trimming removed 4 bases from V and 3 bases from J; junction bases left unmatched: 4. CDR1 and CDR2 from the germline V gene are MNHNY and SVGAGI (reference sequence). The CDR3 contains 15 residues. This chain's CDR3 is CASSSFSGRTDTQYF. In DNA form, the CDR3 reads TGTGCCAGCAGTTCGTTTAGCGGGAGGACAGATACGCAGTATTTT.

This clonotype has more than one count but fewer than ten. The CDR3 DNA follows: TGCGCCAGCAGCCAAGTATTGACTAGCCGAGACCAGTACTTC. It translates to CASSQVLTSRDQYF. V and J are TRBV4-1 and TRBJ2-5; 7 bases fit TRBD2. This CDR3 region has 14 residues. CDR1 and CDR2 (germline): MGHRA, YSYEKL. With V trimmed by 1 base and J by 10 bases, 9 bases remained unmatched.

This clonotype has more than one count but fewer than ten. CDR3 coding DNA: TGCGCCAGCAGTGATGACCCCCGTGGGGAGCAGTACTTC. It codes for CASSDDPRGEQYF. The chain uses TRBV10-1 and TRBJ2-7; D is uncertain. The length of the CDR3 is 13 residues. V was shortened by 3 bases and J by 7 bases, with 13 bases between the two germline ends. Germline V gene data show CDR1 as WNHNN and CDR2 as SYGVQD (reference sequence).

This clonotype was seen only a few times. This chain links TRBV28 with TRBJ1-5; a weak D match, TRBD1 (5 bases). Trimming shortened V by 5 bases and J by 3 bases, and 11 bases separated the two germline ends. Germline-derived CDR1 and CDR2 are MDHEN and SYDVKM. The CDR3 is 14 residues long. The CDR3 DNA reads as TGTGCCAGCAGTCGGGACGGGTACAATCAGCCCCAGCATTTT. Protein sequence: CASSRDGYNQPQHF.